The 31 T cell receptor beta chains below all came from one sample that was sequenced in a study of early T cells in non-severe SARS-CoV-2 infection. TCRdb reanalysed the 5' RACE reads using MiXCR and keeps one entry per CDR3 protein. The sample includes more than 65,000 distinct CDR3 sequences, around an eighth of them seen just once. The sample consisted of whole blood. The receptor source for this set is an adult who was a healthcare worker with PCR-confirmed SARS-CoV-2 infection or an uninfected control (not recorded which).

This clonotype was seen repeatedly, ten times or more. The gene calls are TRBV7-2 and TRBJ2-7, with 11 bases aligning to TRBD2. Germline CDR1 reads SGHTA; CDR2 reads FQGNSA. J gave up 3 bases and V 2 bases, and 3 bases lay outside the gene matches. The CDR3 is 15 residues long. The CDR3 DNA reads as TGTGCCAGCAGCTTAAGCCTAGCGGGGGGCTACGAGCAGTACTTC. Translated: CASSLSLAGGYEQYF.

In this sample, this clonotype turned up many times. The chain joins TRBV28 to TRBJ2-1; 8 nucleotides agree with TRBD2. Germline trimming cut 5 bases from V and 8 bases from J; bases unmatched to any gene: 11. The CDR3 runs to 15 residues. The germline V gene has CDR1 MDHEN and CDR2 SYDVKM. The CDR3 spells CASSDPGLVLDEQFF. In DNA form, the CDR3 reads TGTGCCAGCAGTGACCCGGGACTAGTCCTCGATGAGCAGTTCTTC. Together with reference TRBV28 and TRBJ2-1, the CDR3 gives the full variable domain: DVKVTQSSRYLVKRTGEKVFLECVQDMDHENMFWYRQDPGLGLRLIYFSYDVKMKEKGDIPEGYSVSREKKERFSLILESASTNQTSMYLCASSDPGLVLDEQFFGPGTRLTVL.

The rearrangement uses TRBV4-3 and TRBJ2-4, with a possible D match to TRBD2 (7 bases). V was pared by 0 bases and J by 8 bases, with 14 bases between. Germline CDR1 LGHNA, CDR2 YSLEER. The CDR3 loop spans 15 amino acids. The CDR3 region has the DNA TGCGCCAGCAGCCAAGAGGGGGGGCAGAGGGACATTCAGTACTTC. Translating gives CASSQEGGQRDIQYF.

This clonotype was seen many times. The rearrangement joins TRBV27 to TRBJ2-5, with D possibly matching TRBD2 (6 bases). The CDR3 sequence is 13 residues long. The germline V gene encodes CDR1 MNHEY and CDR2 SMNVEV (reference sequence). Trimming removed 4 bases from V and 5 bases from J, with 11 bases in between. CDR3 nucleotides: TGTGCCAGCAGTTCCCACGCGGGGGAGACCCAGTACTTC. Protein product: CASSSHAGETQYF.

This clonotype was detected only a few times. A much more abundant neighbour one base away suggests this may be a read error. The chain has TRBV20-1 and TRBJ2-1; 13 bases map to TRBD2. The CDR3 contains 17 residues. Germline V lookup: CDR1 DFQATT, CDR2 SNEGSKA (reference sequence). CDR3 sequence: CGATGLAGPHSYNEQFF. CDR3 bases: TGCGGTGCTACGGGACTAGCGGGGCCACACTCCTACAATGAGCAGTTCTTC.

The sample holds many counts of this clonotype. The CDR3, as DNA: TGCAGTGCTACGACCGGGCTTAGCAATCAGCCCCAGCATTTT. Its translation: CSATTGLSNQPQHF. The chain recombines TRBV20-1 with TRBJ1-5; D is uncertain. From germline, CDR1 is DFQATT and CDR2 SNEGSKA (reference sequence). This CDR3 spans 14 amino acids. The V end was cut by 4 bases, the J end by 0 bases, with 10 bases between.

Concerning this clonotype: This may be a read error: a much more frequent sequence differs by one nucleotide. This chain links TRBV29-1 with TRBJ2-1, with 7 nucleotides matching TRBD2. CDR1 is SQVTM, CDR2 ANQGSEA, per germline. The CDR3 is made up of 12 amino acids. The CDR3 region is CSGTRAYNEQSF. The CDR3 nucleotides are TGCAGCGGGACTAGGGCTTACAATGAGCAGTCCTTC.

There are a few counts of this clonotype. This sequence joins TRBV29-1 and TRBJ1-1; 9 nucleotides agree with TRBD1. The CDR3 totals 12 residues. V was pared by 6 bases and J by 8 bases, with 7 bases of the junction left unmatched. Per the germline V gene, CDR1 is SQVTM and CDR2 is ANQGSEA. The CDR3 bases are TGCAGCGTGCCCGGACAGGGGCTAGAAGCTTTCTTT. Its translation is CSVPGQGLEAFF. Filled out from reference TRBV29-1 and TRBJ1-1, the complete variable domain reads SAVISQKPSRDICQRGTSLTIQCQVDSQVTMMFWYRQQPGQSLTLIATANQGSEATYESGFVIDKFPISRPNLTFSTLTVSNMSPEDSSIYLCSVPGQGLEAFFGQGTRLTVV.

This clonotype was recorded many times. Written as DNA, the CDR3 is TGTGCCAGCAGTCCCACGCGGCGGGGTCACAATGAGCAGTTCTTC. Its translation is CASSPTRRGHNEQFF. The J gene is TRBJ2-1, the V gene TRBV12-3 or TRBV12-4; a possible D gene is TRBD2 (6 bases). The CDR3 length is 15 residues. V lost 5 bases and J lost 5, with 16 bases in between.

This clonotype was observed at least ten times. The CDR3 region is CASSILAGGTDTQYF. As DNA, the CDR3 is TGTGCCAGCAGCATACTAGCGGGGGGCACAGATACGCAGTATTTT. This chain joins TRBV7-2 and TRBJ2-3; 11 nucleotides match TRBD2. Losses at the gene ends were 5 bases for V and 1 base for J; bases not matched to a gene: 2. CDR3 length: 15 residues. Germline assignment: CDR1 SGHTA and CDR2 FQGNSA.

In this sample, this clonotype turned up many times. The chain links TRBV9 to TRBJ2-7, with D possibly being TRBD1 (6 bases). Germline V gene lookup returns CDR1 SGDLS and CDR2 YYNGEE. The CDR3 consists of 15 residues. Trimming took 4 bases from V and 6 from J, leaving 20 bases between them. DNA of the CDR3: TGTGCCAGCAGCCCCTCCGGGCAGGGGCTCTCCGAGCAGTACTTC. Its protein is CASSPSGQGLSEQYF.

This clonotype was seen many times. The gene calls are TRBV3-1 and TRBJ2-3; D unresolved. V was clipped by 1 base and J by 6 bases, with 17 bases between them. In germline, CDR1 is LGHDT, CDR2 YNNKEL (reference sequence). The CDR3 is made up of 16 amino acids. In nucleotides, the CDR3 is TGTGCCAGCAGCCAAGGGCAAGGGCTTACTGGTGATACGCAGTATTTT. Amino acid sequence: CASSQGQGLTGDTQYF.

In the case of this clonotype: A junction end diverges from the germline sequence, so it may reflect a read error. The chain couples TRBV6-2 or TRBV6-3 to TRBJ1-5; 10 bases are shared with TRBD1. This CDR3 comprises 16 residues. Germline CDR1 MNHEY, CDR2 SVGEGT. This chain's CDR3 is CASTYNPGQGDQPQHF. The CDR3 nucleotides are TGCGCCAGCACGTACAATCCCGGACAGGGGGATCAGCCCCAGCATTTT.

This clonotype has ten or more counts. The rearrangement joins TRBV6-2 or TRBV6-3 to TRBJ2-2, with 9 bases identical to TRBD2. V lost 6 bases, J lost 6 bases, and 14 bases stayed unmatched. The V gene's germline CDR1 is MNHEY and CDR2 SVGEGT. The CDR3 totals 17 residues. CDR3 residues: CASSSHGAGGPSGELFF. The CDR3 DNA is TGTGCCAGCAGCTCCCACGGGGCGGGAGGGCCGTCCGGGGAGCTGTTTTTT.

At least ten counts were recorded for this clonotype. The junction departs from the called germline gene at one end, perhaps through a read error. The genes are TRBV19 and TRBJ2-1, with D hard to call. The CDR3 spans 11 residues. Germline lookup yields CDR1 LNHDA and CDR2 SQIVND (reference sequence). In DNA, the CDR3 is TGTGCCAGTAGTATCTTCGGAACGTTGATCTTC. As protein: CASSIFGTLIF.

In its sample, this clonotype was seen many times. The genes are TRBV19 and TRBJ2-2; 10 positions agree with TRBD1. Germline CDR1 reads LNHDA; CDR2 reads SQIVND (reference sequence). Trimming removed 8 bases from V and 2 bases from J; junction bases left unmatched: 2. The CDR3 is 14 residues long. CDR3 in amino acids: CASRDRGNTGELFF. As DNA, the CDR3 is TGTGCCAGTCGGGACAGGGGTAACACCGGGGAGCTGTTTTTT. The whole variable domain, filled in from reference TRBV19 and TRBJ2-2, reads DGGITQSPKYLFRKEGQNVTLSCEQNLNHDAMYWYRQDPGQGLRLIYYSQIVNDFQKGDIAEGYSVSREKKESFPLTVTSAQKNPTAFYLCASRDRGNTGELFFGEGSRLTVL.

This clonotype was seen more than once but under ten times. The V and J genes are TRBV10-3 and TRBJ1-6; TRBD1 matches 9 bases. The CDR3 loop spans 17 amino acids. V was pared by 8 bases and J by 0 bases, with 8 bases of the junction left unmatched. Per germline, CDR1 ENHRY and CDR2 SYGVKD. Here the CDR3 reads CAIGSSGQGSYNSPLHF. The CDR3 DNA sequence: TGTGCCATCGGTTCCTCGGGACAGGGCTCCTATAATTCACCCCTCCACTTT.

Here the CDR3 reads CSPIFLGAVGYTF. DNA of the CDR3: TGCAGCCCAATATTTCTGGGGGCTGTAGGCTACACCTTC. The J gene is TRBJ1-2, the V gene TRBV29-1, with D possibly matching TRBD1 (6 bases). V dropped 8 bases and J dropped 8 bases, with 21 bases sitting between them. This CDR3 is 13 amino acids long. Germline V CDR1 and CDR2: SQVTM, ANQGSEA.

This clonotype was counted a few times. The rearrangement joins TRBV29-1 to TRBJ1-2, with a tentative D call TRBD1 (6 bases). CDR1 and CDR2 (germline): SQVTM, ANQGSEA. The CDR3 consists of 14 residues. V was clipped by 3 bases and J by 4 bases, with 15 bases between them. CDR3 amino acids: CSVESRGGIYGYTF. The CDR3, as DNA: TGCAGCGTTGAGTCCAGGGGCGGGATCTATGGCTACACCTTC.

This clonotype was counted at least ten times. The CDR3 here is CASSSDRGLMNTEAFF. DNA for the CDR3: TGTGCCAGCAGCTCAGACAGGGGCTTGATGAACACTGAAGCTTTCTTT. The V gene is TRBV5-5, the J gene TRBJ1-1; 8 bases match TRBD1. Germline V lookup: CDR1 SGHKS, CDR2 YYEKEE (reference sequence). The CDR3 has 16 residues. J was trimmed by 0 bases and V by 3 bases; bases with no gene match: 7. Supplemented by reference TRBV5-5 and TRBJ1-1, the full variable domain reads DAGVTQSPTHLIKTRGQQVTLRCSPISGHKSVSWYQQVLGQGPQFIFQYYEKEERGRGNFPDRFSARQFPNYSSELNVNALLLGDSALYLCASSSDRGLMNTEAFFGQGTRLTVV.

This clonotype was observed many times. The genes are TRBV3-2 and TRBJ2-7; the table gives TRBD1 as D, unverified against the DNA. TRBV3-2 is a pseudogene locus. This CDR3 is 13 amino acids long. DNA of the CDR3: TGTGCCAGCAGCCAAGAGTCCGGGAGCGAGCAGTACTTC. It translates to CASSQESGSEQYF.

This clonotype was seen at least ten times. The chain uses TRBV27 and TRBJ2-7; D might be TRBD1 (5 bases). The CDR3 is 13 residues long. V was clipped by 8 bases and J by 0 bases, with 11 bases between them. The germline V gene has CDR1 MNHEY and CDR2 SMNVEV (reference sequence). DNA of the CDR3: TGTGCCAGCGGGCGACAGATCTCCTACGAGCAGTACTTC. Its translation: CASGRQISYEQYF.

This clonotype was picked up many times. The CDR3, as DNA: TGCAGTGCCCCGACTAACACAGATACGCAGTATTTT. It codes for CSAPTNTDTQYF. The chain uses TRBV20-1 and TRBJ2-3; a possible D gene is TRBD2 (5 bases). The CDR3 extends over 12 amino acids. Looked up from germline, CDR1 is DFQATT and CDR2 is SNEGSKA (reference sequence). The ends were cut back, 6 bases at V and 2 bases at J, with 9 bases in the middle.

This clonotype was detected many times. This chain links TRBV6-1 with TRBJ1-5; D not certain. The CDR3 covers 16 residues. V dropped 6 bases and J dropped 0 bases, with 15 bases sitting between them. Germline V lookup: CDR1 MNHNS, CDR2 SASEGT. The CDR3 region has the DNA TGTGCCAGCAGGGAAAGCGGGAGGAATAGCAATCAGCCCCAGCATTTT. Translated, it gives CASRESGRNSNQPQHF.

This clonotype was detected ten times or more. This may stem from a read error, because a much larger clone lies one nucleotide away. V usage is TRBV28 and J usage is TRBJ2-7, with TRBD1 as a possible D gene (5 bases). V gave up 5 bases and J gave up 0 bases, with 5 bases separating them. This CDR3 contains 12 residues. Germline V gives CDR1 MDHEN, CDR2 SYDVKM. The CDR3 region is CASSGHSYEQYF. The CDR3 DNA reads as TGTGCCAGCAGTGGACACTCCTACGAGCAGTACTTC. Drawing the rest from reference TRBV28 and TRBJ2-7, the complete variable domain is DVKVTQSSRYLVKRTGEKVFLECVQDMDHENMFWYRQDPGLGLRLIYFSYDVKMKEKGDIPEGYSVSREKKERFSLILESASTNQTSMYLCASSGHSYEQYFGPGTRLTVT.

The table lists this clonotype with many counts. The chain links TRBV7-2 to TRBJ1-4; TRBD1 matches 7 bases. Germline V CDR1 and CDR2: SGHTA, FQGNSA. Unmatched junction bases numbered 4, after V lost 5 bases and J lost 4 bases. The CDR3 covers 14 residues. CDR3 sequence: CASSPDRVNEKLFF. In nucleotides, the CDR3 is TGTGCCAGCAGCCCAGACAGGGTTAATGAAAAACTGTTTTTT.

The V gene is TRBV12-3 or TRBV12-4, the J gene TRBJ2-1, with D perhaps TRBD1 or TRBD2 (5 bases each). The CDR3 has 13 amino acids. V lost 3 bases to trimming and J lost 5 bases, with 8 bases between them. The CDR3 protein is CASSFWDHNEQFF. CDR3 nucleotide sequence: TGTGCCAGCAGTTTCTGGGACCACAATGAGCAGTTCTTC.

This clonotype was observed many times. J is TRBJ2-6 and V is TRBV12-5; D is undetermined. Germline V gene sequence: CDR1 LGHNT, CDR2 FRNRAP. This CDR3 spans 15 amino acids. Trimming left V 3 bases short and J 0 bases short, with 6 bases between. The CDR3 DNA sequence: TGTGCTAGTGGTTTTTATCCCTCTGGGGCCAACGTCCTGACTTTC. It codes for CASGFYPSGANVLTF.

This clonotype was detected only a few times. The rearrangement links TRBV7-2 to TRBJ2-3, with 13 nucleotides matching TRBD2. The CDR3 runs 17 residues. In germline, CDR1 is SGHTA, CDR2 FQGNSA. Unmatched junction bases numbered 7, after V lost 5 bases and J lost 2 bases. Written as DNA, the CDR3 is TGTGCCAGCAGCCGACGGACTAGCGGGAGCAACACAGATACGCAGTATTTT. Its translation: CASSRRTSGSNTDTQYF.

The chain has TRBV6-1 and TRBJ2-3; 7 bases are a match to TRBD2. CDR3 length: 15 amino acids. The germline V gene encodes CDR1 MNHNS and CDR2 SASEGT. J gave up 6 bases and V 0 bases, and 6 bases lay outside the gene matches. The CDR3 reads CASSEAGGKGDTQYF. The DNA of the CDR3 is TGTGCCAGCAGTGAAGCCGGGGGGAAAGGGGATACGCAGTATTTT.

The table lists this clonotype with many counts. The rearrangement links TRBV19 to TRBJ1-4; TRBD1 agrees at 7 bases. Per germline, CDR1 LNHDA and CDR2 SQIVND (reference sequence). Unmatched junction bases numbered 9, after V lost 3 bases and J lost 8 bases. CDR3 length equals 15 residues. CDR3 DNA: TGTGCCAGTAGTATTTCCCGGCAGGGGGACGAAAAACTGTTTTTT. Residues: CASSISRQGDEKLFF.